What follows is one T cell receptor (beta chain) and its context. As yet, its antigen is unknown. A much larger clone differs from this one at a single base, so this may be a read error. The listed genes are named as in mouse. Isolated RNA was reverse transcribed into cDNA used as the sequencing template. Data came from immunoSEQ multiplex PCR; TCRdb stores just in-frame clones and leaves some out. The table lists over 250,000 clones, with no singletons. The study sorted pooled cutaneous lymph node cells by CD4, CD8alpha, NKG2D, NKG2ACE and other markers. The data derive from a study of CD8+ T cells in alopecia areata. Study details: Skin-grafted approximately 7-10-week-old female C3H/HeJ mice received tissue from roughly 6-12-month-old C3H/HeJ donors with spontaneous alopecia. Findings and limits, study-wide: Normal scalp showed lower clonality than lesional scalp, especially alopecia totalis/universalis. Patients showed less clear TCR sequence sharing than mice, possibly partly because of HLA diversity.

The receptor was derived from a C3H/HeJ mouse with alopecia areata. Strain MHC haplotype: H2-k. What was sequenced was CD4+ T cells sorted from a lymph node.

The sequenced CDR3 bases are TGTGCCAGCAGGCCCCGGGACTGGGGGTAT. The encoded protein is CASRPRDWGY. The whole CDR3 region reads CASRPRDWGYEQYF. The rearrangement uses TRBV19 and TRBJ2-7, with 11 bases aligning to TRBD2. The sequence runs out 4 residues before the end of the CDR3; the remainder is reconstructed from the germline J gene. The CDR3 covers 14 residues. CDR1 and CDR2 (germline): FNHDT, SITEND (reference sequence).